This TCR beta chain is drawn from a study of OX40 agonist ivuxolimab in advanced cancers. Libraries were prepared by immunoSEQ multiplex PCR; TCRdb keeps only in-frame clonotypes and omits some of them. The sample includes some 43,000 clones, approximately 86% of them seen just once. The CDR3 consists of 15 residues. CDR1 is MNHNS, CDR2 SASEGT, per germline. The ends were cut back, 6 bases at V and 5 bases at J, with 16 bases in the middle. The gene calls are TRBV6-1 and TRBJ1-4, with TRBD1 as a possible D gene (5 bases). This specimen was CD4+ or CD8+ T cells sorted from blood, taken in a trial of the OX40 agonist ivuxolimab. This clonotype was sampled from an adult with an advanced solid tumor such as melanoma, head and neck, liver or kidney cancer. DNA for the CDR3: TGTGCCAGCAGGGCCGCAGGGATCGTAAATGAAAAACTGTTTTTT. It codes for CASRAAGIVNEKLFF.